This entry lists 21 T cell receptor beta chains sequenced from one sample in a study of cytomegalovirus exposure and HLA in healthy donors. 60 Vbeta and 13 Jbeta primers were used in PCR. TCRdb's copy holds only in-frame clones and misses some; the assay was immunoSEQ multiplex PCR. In the table there are 250,000 to 350,000 clones, more than 80% of which are singletons. The source material was PBMCs. These receptors originate from a middle-aged man in good health and CMV-seropositive.

In this sample, this clone turned up a few times. The CDR3 protein is CASSSQGSGANVLTF. The CDR3 DNA follows: TGTGCCAGCAGTTCACAGGGAAGTGGGGCCAACGTCCTGACTTTC. V usage is TRBV5-6 and J usage is TRBJ2-6; D perhaps matches TRBD1 (6 bases). This CDR3 is built from 15 residues. V lost 5 bases and J 3 bases, leaving 12 bases between the germline ends. Looked up from germline, CDR1 is SGHDT and CDR2 is YYEEEE. Combining the CDR3 with reference TRBV5-6 and TRBJ2-6 gives the whole variable domain DAGVTQSPTHLIKTRGQQVTLRCSPKSGHDTVSWYQQALGQGPQFIFQYYEEEERQRGNFPDRFSGHQFPNYSSELNVNALLLGDSALYLCASSSQGSGANVLTFGAGSRLTVL.

This clone showed up just once. The rearrangement links TRBV2 to TRBJ2-4; D might be TRBD1 (5 bases). The germline gives CDR1 SNHLY, CDR2 FYNNEI. The CDR3 contains 15 residues. V was pared by 5 bases and J by 8 bases, with 19 bases between. For the CDR3, the DNA is TGTGCCAGCAGTCCCCTGGTCCCGGAAGGGGACATTCAGTACTTC. It encodes CASSPLVPEGDIQYF.

The V call is TRBV2, the J call TRBJ2-2, with D uncertain. Germline V gene data show CDR1 as SNHLY and CDR2 as FYNNEI. V was pared by 4 bases and J by 1 base, with 10 bases between. The CDR3 is 15 amino acids. The CDR3 coding sequence is TGTGCCAGCAGTGTTGGGCAGAAGAACACCGGGGAGCTGTTTTTT. Protein product: CASSVGQKNTGELFF.

The chain uses TRBV2 and TRBJ2-3; 9 bases are a match to TRBD2. J was trimmed by 2 bases and V by 4 bases; bases with no gene match: 7. This CDR3 region has 16 residues. The germline V gene has CDR1 SNHLY and CDR2 FYNNEI. Written as DNA, the CDR3 is TGTGCCAGCAGTGGAGGTAGCGGGAGTTCCACAGATACGCAGTATTTT. Translating it yields CASSGGSGSSTDTQYF. Variable domain in full (rest from reference TRBV2 and TRBJ2-3): EPEVTQTPSHQVTQMGQEVILRCVPISNHLYFYWYRQILGQKVEFLVSFYNNEISEKSEIFDDQFSVERPDGSNFTLKIRSTKLEDSAMYFCASSGGSGSSTDTQYFGPGTRLTVL.

The chain's CDR3 is CASSVGGGQTQYF. DNA for the CDR3: TGTGCCAGCAGCGTAGGAGGAGGGCAGACCCAGTACTTC. The rearrangement uses TRBV9 and TRBJ2-5; possibly TRBD2 for D (6 bases). The CDR3 has 13 amino acids. The V end lost 0 bases, the J end lost 6 bases, and 9 bases lay between the germline ends. Germline loops: CDR1 SGDLS, CDR2 YYNGEE.

This clone was found once. Here the CDR3 reads CASSWDRQNTEAFF. In nucleotides, the CDR3 is TGTGCCAGCAGCTGGGACAGGCAGAACACTGAAGCTTTCTTT. The chain has TRBV7-9 and TRBJ1-1, with 8 bases fitting TRBD1. There are 14 residues in the CDR3. After removal of 4 bases from V and 1 base from J, the junction contained 2 bases not matched to a gene. The germline CDR1 and CDR2 sequences are SEHNR and FQNEAQ (reference sequence).

J is TRBJ2-5 and V is TRBV6-5; the D is unclear. V was clipped by 2 bases and J by 2 bases, with 9 bases between them. The CDR3 is 14 amino acids. CDR1 MNHEY and CDR2 SVGAGI come from the germline V gene. The CDR3 protein is CASSYLSVQETQYF. The DNA of the CDR3 is TGTGCCAGCAGTTACCTCAGCGTGCAAGAGACCCAGTACTTC.

The chain recombines TRBV19 with TRBJ1-5; D is undetermined. Trimming stripped 7 bases from V and 6 bases from J, with 19 bases between. Germline-derived CDR1 and CDR2 are LNHDA and SQIVND (reference sequence). This CDR3 comprises 15 residues. The CDR3 bases are TGTGCCAGTACCTCAGGCGAGTTGTTAAGTCAGCCCCAGCATTTT. Translation: CASTSGELLSQPQHF.

This clone was observed a single time. The genes are TRBV19 and TRBJ2-1, with TRBD2 matching 10 bases. The germline V gene has CDR1 LNHDA and CDR2 SQIVND (reference sequence). J gave up 7 bases and V 2 bases, and 5 bases lay outside the gene matches. This CDR3 spans 15 amino acids. In nucleotides, the CDR3 is TGTGCCAGTAGTATAAAAAGCGGGAGGGGGAATGAGCAGTTCTTC. Protein sequence: CASSIKSGRGNEQFF.

The rearrangement links TRBV15 to TRBJ2-7, with D perhaps matching TRBD1 (6 bases). The CDR3 totals 14 residues. The germline V gene has CDR1 LNHNV and CDR2 YYDKDF (reference sequence). Trimming cost V 0 bases and J 6 bases, with 12 bases left between them. The CDR3 region is CATSRDQGLREQYF. The DNA of the CDR3 is TGTGCCACCAGCAGAGATCAGGGGTTACGCGAGCAGTACTTC.

The chain recombines TRBV9 with TRBJ2-7; 10 bases are a match to TRBD2. CDR1 and CDR2 (germline): SGDLS, YYNGEE. V was clipped by 3 bases and J by 5 bases; unmatched bases: 2. This CDR3 contains 13 residues. The CDR3: CASSASGSHEQYF. CDR3 nucleotide sequence: TGTGCCAGCAGCGCTAGCGGGAGCCACGAGCAGTACTTC.

A remark on this clone: The junction departs from the called germline gene at one end, perhaps through a read error. The genes are TRBV7-7 and TRBJ2-2; 11 bases are a match to TRBD2. The CDR3 is 18 amino acids. Looked up from germline, CDR1 is SSHAT and CDR2 is FNYEAQ (reference sequence). For the CDR3, the DNA is TGTGCTAGCAGCTTAGCGGGGCTAGCGGGAGGTCGCACCGGGGAGCTGTTTTTT. Its protein is CASSLAGLAGGRTGELFF.

The V and J genes are TRBV28 and TRBJ2-3; TRBD2 is a possible D gene (6 bases). From germline, CDR1 is MDHEN and CDR2 SYDVKM. The CDR3 is made up of 15 amino acids. V lost 6 bases to trimming and J lost 0 bases, with 13 bases between them. DNA for the CDR3: TGTGCCAGCAGGTCGCTTAGCGGTAGCACAGATACGCAGTATTTT. Translation: CASRSLSGSTDTQYF.

The CDR3 spells CASSLVPLSGNTIYF. CDR3 coding DNA: TGTGCCAGCAGCCTCGTCCCACTCTCTGGAAACACCATATATTTT. The chain employs TRBV11-2 and TRBJ1-3, with D hard to call. CDR3 size: 15 residues. In germline, CDR1 is SGHAT, CDR2 FQNNGV. V was trimmed by 5 bases and J by 0 bases, leaving 11 bases between them.

The chain links TRBV18 to TRBJ1-2, with a possible D match to TRBD1 (6 bases). The CDR3 runs 13 residues. Germline lookup yields CDR1 KGHSH and CDR2 LQKENI. Deletions cut 3 bases from V and 8 bases from J, with 13 bases between. The CDR3 region has the DNA TGTGCCAGCTCACCGACGGACAGAACGGGCTACACCTTC. Its translation is CASSPTDRTGYTF. Variable domain in full (rest from reference TRBV18 and TRBJ1-2): NAGVMQNPRHLVRRRGQEARLRCSPMKGHSHVYWYRQLPEEGLKFMVYLQKENIIDESGMPKERFSAEFPKEGPSILRIQQVVRGDSAAYFCASSPTDRTGYTFGSGTRLTVV.

This clone was recorded only once. The rearrangement joins TRBV9 to TRBJ2-1, with 9 bases matching TRBD1. The J segment lost 6 bases and the V segment lost 3 bases, leaving 7 bases of the junction unmatched. Germline V gene data show CDR1 as SGDLS and CDR2 as YYNGEE. The CDR3 sequence is 15 residues long. CDR3 region: CASSDGQGLSNEQFF. CDR3 sequence (DNA): TGTGCCAGCAGCGATGGACAGGGGCTCTCCAATGAGCAGTTCTTC.

The rearrangement links TRBV6-1 to TRBJ2-1; the match to TRBD1 covers 10 bases. The CDR3 extends over 15 amino acids. Losses at the gene ends were 5 bases for V and 10 bases for J; bases not matched to a gene: 11. CDR1 is MNHNS, CDR2 SASEGT, per germline. CDR3 loop: CASSKTGTGAREQFF. CDR3 sequence (DNA): TGTGCCAGCAGTAAGACCGGGACAGGGGCTCGAGAGCAGTTCTTC.

This clone has only one observation. This chain connects TRBV7-2 to TRBJ2-7; tentatively, D is TRBD1 (5 bases). The germline CDR1 and CDR2 sequences are SGHTA and FQGNSA. The CDR3 length is 14 residues. V was shortened by 5 bases and J by 0 bases, with 11 bases between the two germline ends. The CDR3 DNA follows: TGTGCCAGCAGCCACAGGTTGAGCTCCTACGAGCAGTACTTC. Translation gives CASSHRLSSYEQYF.

About this clone: Other DNA sequences in this sample translate to the same CDR3. V and J are TRBV27 and TRBJ2-7; a weak D match, TRBD1 (6 bases). CDR3 size: 15 residues. Germline V gene lookup returns CDR1 MNHEY and CDR2 SMNVEV (reference sequence). The V end was cut by 2 bases, the J end by 7 bases, with 18 bases between. The chain's CDR3 is CASSLAPGANYEQYF. The CDR3 coding sequence is TGTGCCAGCAGTTTAGCTCCAGGGGCGAACTATGAGCAGTACTTC.

This chain links TRBV27 with TRBJ2-1; TRBD1 matches at 7 bases. Germline assignment: CDR1 MNHEY and CDR2 SMNVEV (reference sequence). J lost 7 bases, V lost 2 bases, and 5 bases had no gene match. CDR3 size: 14 residues. CDR3 region: CASSLPGTENEQFF. Written as DNA, the CDR3 is TGTGCCAGCAGTTTACCCGGGACAGAGAATGAGCAGTTCTTC.

The J gene is TRBJ2-7, the V gene TRBV9; tentatively, D is TRBD2 (6 bases). Germline values: CDR1 SGDLS, CDR2 YYNGEE. The length of the CDR3 is 13 residues. V was pared by 4 bases and J by 6 bases, with 14 bases between. The CDR3 DNA is TGTGCCAGCAGCATACTTGAGGGAGGCGAGCAGTACTTC. This gives the protein CASSILEGGEQYF.